The 25 T cell receptor beta chains below were found in one sample sequenced in a study of shared clonotypes between healthy human individuals. TCRdb keeps only in-frame clones here, not all; method: immunoSEQ multiplex PCR. The sample comprises hundreds of thousands of clones, roughly 70% of which are singletons, and roughly 1.7% rests with the top ten. What was sequenced was memory CD4+ T cells sorted from blood. Subset in this sample: CD45RA-negative fraction. Receptors originate from a woman in her twenties or thirties in good health.

This clone was counted between two and nine times. The chain recombines TRBV28 with TRBJ2-3, with 10 bases that match TRBD2. CDR1 is MDHEN and CDR2 is SYDVKM in the germline V gene. The CDR3 extends over 17 amino acids. J was trimmed by 0 bases and V by 6 bases; bases with no gene match: 9. CDR3 nucleotide sequence: TGTGCCAGCAGACACGGGACTAGCGCCCCTAGCACAGATACGCAGTATTTT. Translated, it gives CASRHGTSAPSTDTQYF.

The chain is built from TRBV5-1 and TRBJ2-1, with D possibly being TRBD2 (5 bases). Trimming stripped 2 bases from V and 10 bases from J, with 10 bases between. The germline V gene encodes CDR1 SGHRS and CDR2 YFSETQ. CDR3 size: 12 residues. CDR3 amino acids: CASSLMGEEQFF. The CDR3 bases are TGCGCCAGCAGCTTAATGGGAGAGGAGCAGTTCTTC.

Points on this clone: The sample has other DNA sequences that encode this CDR3 too. The V call is TRBV5-1, the J call TRBJ2-1; 8 bases are shared with TRBD1. Trimming took 2 bases from V and 8 from J; bases not matched to a gene: 6. The CDR3 is 14 amino acids. In germline, CDR1 is SGHRS, CDR2 YFSETQ. The CDR3 DNA follows: TGCGCCAGCAGCTTAGGGACAGGAGGGGATGAGCAGTTCTTC. Amino acids: CASSLGTGGDEQFF.

This clone was counted once. The genes are TRBV5-5 and TRBJ1-5; D is uncertain. With 1 base removed from V and 0 bases from J, the gap between germline ends came to 8 bases. This CDR3 region has 15 residues. CDR1 is SGHKS and CDR2 is YYEKEE in the germline V gene (reference sequence). CDR3 sequence reads: CASSLSGGSNQPQHF. CDR3 nucleotide sequence: TGTGCCAGCAGCTTGTCGGGAGGTAGCAATCAGCCCCAGCATTTT.

This clone is a singleton in its sample. The chain has TRBV7-2 and TRBJ1-2; D remains unclear. Germline V gene data show CDR1 as SGHTA and CDR2 as FQGNSA. CDR3 size: 13 residues. Trimming took 1 base from V and 8 from J, leaving 11 bases between them. The CDR3 loop is CASSLGGTPGYTF. The CDR3 DNA is TGTGCCAGCAGCTTAGGCGGAACGCCGGGCTACACCTTC.

The V gene is TRBV25-1, the J gene TRBJ2-1; 7 bases line up with TRBD2. This CDR3 region has 17 residues. Germline V gene lookup returns CDR1 MGHDK and CDR2 SYGVNS. V shed 5 bases and J 4 bases; nucleotides not matched to a gene: 14. In DNA form, the CDR3 reads TGTGCCAGCAGTCCCGCCGCGGAGGAGGGAGGGTACAATGAGCAGTTCTTC. Amino acids: CASSPAAEEGGYNEQFF.

The V call is TRBV11-2, the J call TRBJ2-3; perhaps TRBD2 as D (5 bases). The germline CDR1 and CDR2 sequences are SGHAT and FQNNGV. Trimming cost V 0 bases and J 5 bases, with 9 bases left between them. There are 14 residues in the CDR3. The CDR3 DNA is TGTGCCAGCAGCTTAGATCGGGGAATAGATACGCAGTATTTT. Protein sequence: CASSLDRGIDTQYF.

The chain combines TRBV7-2 with TRBJ2-1; 7 bases line up with TRBD2. The ends lost 5 bases at V and 3 bases at J; junction bases unmatched: 10. CDR3 length: 16 residues. Germline V gene sequence: CDR1 SGHTA, CDR2 FQGNSA. In DNA form, the CDR3 reads TGTGCCAGCAGCGGATGGTTACCGGGAGGCTACAATGAGCAGTTCTTC. Encoded protein: CASSGWLPGGYNEQFF. Using reference TRBV7-2 and TRBJ2-1 for the parts outside the CDR3, the full variable domain is GAGVSQSPSNKVTEKGKDVELRCDPISGHTALYWYRQSLGQGLEFLIYFQGNSAPDKSGLPSDRFSAERTGGSVSTLTIQRTQQEDSAVYLCASSGWLPGGYNEQFFGPGTRLTVL.

The chain employs TRBV5-6 and TRBJ2-3; D possibly corresponds to TRBD2 (5 bases). The germline V gene has CDR1 SGHDT and CDR2 YYEEEE. The CDR3 has 15 amino acids. Trimming took 2 bases from V and 0 from J, leaving 10 bases between them. Written as DNA, the CDR3 is TGTGCCAGCAGCTTCCAGCGGATAAGCACAGATACGCAGTATTTT. Translation: CASSFQRISTDTQYF.

V gene TRBV7-8 combines with J gene TRBJ1-5; maybe TRBD1 (5 bases). The CDR3 spans 15 residues. V lost 6 bases, J lost 5 bases, and 17 bases lay in between. Germline CDR1 reads SGHVS; CDR2 reads FQNEAQ. The CDR3 protein is CASRQGGVDDQPQHF. In nucleotides, the CDR3 is TGTGCCAGCAGGCAGGGCGGGGTAGACGATCAGCCCCAGCATTTT.

The chain carries TRBV5-1 and TRBJ2-1, with 8 bases lining up with TRBD2. With V trimmed by 0 bases and J by 16 bases, 12 bases remained unmatched. Germline CDR1 and CDR2: SGHRS and YFSETQ. The CDR3 has 14 residues. This CDR3 is CASSLDPSGWEGFF. Written as DNA, the CDR3 is TGCGCCAGCAGCTTGGATCCTAGCGGGTGGGAGGGATTCTTC.

This sequence joins TRBV6-5 and TRBJ2-6; tentatively, D is TRBD1 (5 bases). This CDR3 spans 14 amino acids. Germline assignment: CDR1 MNHEY and CDR2 SVGAGI. V was pared by 6 bases and J by 2 bases, with 8 bases between. The CDR3 protein is CASSQGAGANVLTF. CDR3 nucleotides: TGTGCCAGCAGCCAGGGTGCTGGGGCCAACGTCCTGACTTTC.

The chain links TRBV28 to TRBJ2-7; TRBD2 agrees at 9 bases. The CDR3 has 16 amino acids. V gave up 8 bases and J gave up 3 bases; unmatched junction bases: 14. Germline V gene sequence: CDR1 MDHEN, CDR2 SYDVKM. The DNA of the CDR3 is TGTGCCAGCGTCTCCCCCTCGGCTAGCGGGATCTACGAGCAGTACTTC. Protein: CASVSPSASGIYEQYF. The whole variable domain, remainder taken from reference TRBV28 and TRBJ2-7, is DVKVTQSSRYLVKRTGEKVFLECVQDMDHENMFWYRQDPGLGLRLIYFSYDVKMKEKGDIPEGYSVSREKKERFSLILESASTNQTSMYLCASVSPSASGIYEQYFGPGTRLTVT.

The V gene is TRBV5-1, the J gene TRBJ2-1; 9 nucleotides align to TRBD2. V lost 0 bases and J lost 6; bases outside the gene matches: 10. The V gene's germline CDR1 is SGHRS and CDR2 YFSETQ. CDR3 length equals 17 residues. Here the CDR3 reads CASSLVAGGPYGNEQFF. The CDR3 bases are TGCGCCAGCAGCTTGGTGGCGGGAGGGCCCTACGGCAATGAGCAGTTCTTC.

The V gene is TRBV9, the J gene TRBJ1-1, with 9 bases identical to TRBD1. J gave up 9 bases and V 3 bases, and 15 bases lay outside the gene matches. The CDR3 spans 16 residues. Germline values: CDR1 SGDLS, CDR2 YYNGEE. The DNA for the CDR3 is TGTGCCAGCAGCGGAGCCGGGACAGGGCTTTTGGTGAAAGCTTTCTTT. Translating gives CASSGAGTGLLVKAFF.

V usage is TRBV6-1 and J usage is TRBJ2-2, with D maybe TRBD2 (5 bases). Looked up from germline, CDR1 is MNHNS and CDR2 is SASEGT. V lost 2 bases, J lost 7 bases, and 11 bases lay in between. This CDR3 region has 14 residues. This CDR3 reads CASSERGHGGELFF. The CDR3 region has the DNA TGTGCCAGCAGTGAACGAGGGCACGGCGGGGAGCTGTTTTTT.

The V call is TRBV19, the J call TRBJ1-2, with 8 nucleotides matching TRBD1. CDR3 size: 16 residues. J gave up 4 bases and V 5 bases, and 12 bases lay outside the gene matches. The V gene's germline CDR1 is LNHDA and CDR2 SQIVND (reference sequence). The CDR3 DNA reads as TGTGCCAGTAGTTCCCGACAGGGGCCGTCCGCCTATGGCTACACCTTC. Translation: CASSSRQGPSAYGYTF.

In its sample, this clone was seen once. The sample has other DNA sequences that encode this CDR3 too. V gene TRBV28 combines with J gene TRBJ2-7; 12 bases are shared with TRBD2. This CDR3 has 14 amino acids. Germline assignment: CDR1 MDHEN and CDR2 SYDVKM. V lost 5 bases and J lost 2; bases outside the gene matches: 1. The CDR3 nucleotides are TGTGCCAGCAGTAGGACTAGCGGGACCTACGAGCAGTACTTC. This sequence encodes CASSRTSGTYEQYF.

The V gene is TRBV5-4, the J gene TRBJ1-1, with D possibly being TRBD1 (5 bases). The ends were cut back, 0 bases at V and 11 bases at J, with 17 bases in the middle. Germline V gives CDR1 SGHNT, CDR2 YYREEE (reference sequence). The CDR3 covers 14 residues. CDR3 loop: CASSLDRSPSGAFF. Written as DNA, the CDR3 is TGTGCCAGCAGCTTGGACAGGTCTCCCTCGGGGGCTTTCTTT. Full variable domain (outside the CDR3, taken from reference TRBV5-4 and TRBJ1-1): ETGVTQSPTHLIKTRGQQVTLRCSSQSGHNTVSWYQQALGQGPQFIFQYYREEENGRGNFPPRFSGLQFPNYSSELNVNALELDDSALYLCASSLDRSPSGAFFGQGTRLTVV.

The chain uses TRBV7-6 and TRBJ2-2; D is undetermined. The CDR3 totals 15 residues. Between the trimmed V and J ends, which lost 1 base and 3 bases, there was a span of 9 bases. Germline loops: CDR1 SGHVS, CDR2 FNYEAQ. The CDR3 region has the DNA TGTGCCAGCAGCTTAGGCAGTTGGGACACCGGGGAGCTGTTTTTT. Protein sequence: CASSLGSWDTGELFF.

V gene TRBV19 combines with J gene TRBJ2-3, with D possibly being TRBD1 (6 bases). This CDR3 has 13 residues. The germline V gene has CDR1 LNHDA and CDR2 SQIVND (reference sequence). Trimming stripped 6 bases from V and 3 bases from J, with 10 bases between. The CDR3 nucleotides read TGTGCCAGTAGCTCAGGACAGACAGATACGCAGTATTTT. Residues: CASSSGQTDTQYF.

This clone was detected only a few times. The gene calls are TRBV29-1 and TRBJ2-1; 11 bases match TRBD1. The CDR3 covers 15 residues. Germline CDR1 and CDR2: SQVTM and ANQGSEA. The junction had 9 bases not matched to a gene; V was cut back by 7 bases and J by 4 bases. In DNA form, the CDR3 reads TGCAGCGCCGCGGTCGGACAGGGGGCTTACAATGAGCAGTTCTTC. This codes for CSAAVGQGAYNEQFF.

Comment on this clone: This likely comes from a read error, as the CDR3 has no conserved phenylalanine or tryptophan at its end. The DNA is omitted, as the CDR3 cannot be located on it reliably, and the CDR3 follows TCRdb's listing. The gene calls are TRBV10-3 and TRBJ1-1; TRBD1 is taken as the D call from the table, unchecked against the DNA. The CDR3 is 13 amino acids in total, end residues counted. Germline V gives CDR1 ENHRY, CDR2 SYGVKD. Here the CDR3 reads CAISESGTPSVRL.

Remarks on this clone: Other DNA sequences in this sample translate to the same CDR3. CDR3 sequence: CAWSGGAGGYTF. The CDR3 nucleotides are TGTGCCTGGAGTGGGGGGGCCGGCGGCTACACCTTC. The chain employs TRBV30 and TRBJ1-2, with a tentative D call TRBD1 (6 bases). In germline, CDR1 is GTSNPN, CDR2 SVGIG (reference sequence). This CDR3 region has 12 residues. Trimming shortened V by 1 base and J by 8 bases, and 11 bases separated the two germline ends.

The rearrangement joins TRBV14 to TRBJ1-3, with TRBD1 identical over 8 bases. This CDR3 region has 20 residues. Trimming removed 4 bases from V and 0 bases from J; junction bases left unmatched: 17. Germline V gene sequence: CDR1 SGHDN, CDR2 FVKESK. The chain's CDR3 is CASSLGADRVGLFSGNTIYF. The CDR3 nucleotides read TGTGCCAGCAGCCTCGGGGCGGACAGGGTCGGTCTCTTCTCTGGAAACACCATATATTTT. The full variable domain, its missing parts supplied by reference TRBV14 and TRBJ1-3, is EAGVTQFPSHSVIEKGQTVTLRCDPISGHDNLYWYRRVMGKEIKFLLHFVKESKQDESGMPNNRFLAERTGGTYSTLKVQPAELEDSGVYFCASSLGADRVGLFSGNTIYFGEGSWLTVV.